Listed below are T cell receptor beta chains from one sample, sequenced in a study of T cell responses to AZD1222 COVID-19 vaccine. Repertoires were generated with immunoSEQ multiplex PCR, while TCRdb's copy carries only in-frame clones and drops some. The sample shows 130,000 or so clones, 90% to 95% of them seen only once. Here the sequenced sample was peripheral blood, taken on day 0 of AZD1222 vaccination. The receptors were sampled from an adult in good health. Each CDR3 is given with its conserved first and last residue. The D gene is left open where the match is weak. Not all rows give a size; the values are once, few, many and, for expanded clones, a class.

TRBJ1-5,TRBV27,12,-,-,TGTGCCAGCAGTTTTGGCAATCAGCCCCAGCATTTT,CASSFGNQPQHF
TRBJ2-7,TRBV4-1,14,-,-,TGCGCCAGCAGCCAATTCGGACACGCCTACGAGCAGTACTTC,CASSQFGHAYEQYF
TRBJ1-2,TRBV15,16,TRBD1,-,TGTGCCACCAGCACCTCCGGGACAGGGGGCTTCTATGGCTACACCTTC,CATSTSGTGGFYGYTF
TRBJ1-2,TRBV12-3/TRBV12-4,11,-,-,TGTGCCAGCAGTTTGGGGGATGGCTACACCTTC,CASSLGDGYTF
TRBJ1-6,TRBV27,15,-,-,TGTGCCAGCATTGTGGGAGGACGGTATAATTCACCCCTCCACTTT,CASIVGGRYNSPLHF
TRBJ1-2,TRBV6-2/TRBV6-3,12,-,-,TGTGCCAGCAGTTACCCACGGTATGGCTACACCTTC,CASSYPRYGYTF
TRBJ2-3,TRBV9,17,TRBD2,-,TGTGCCAGCAGCGCCCTAGCGGGGGGTCGTGGAACAGATACGCAGTATTTT,CASSALAGGRGTDTQYF
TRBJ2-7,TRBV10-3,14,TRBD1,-,TGTGCCATCAGGTTGACAGGGGGCCGCCACGAGCAGTACTTC,CAIRLTGGRHEQYF
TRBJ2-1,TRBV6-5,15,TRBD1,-,TGTGCCAGCAGTCAGACCTTTTCAGGGGGCAATGAGCAGTTCTTC,CASSQTFSGGNEQFF
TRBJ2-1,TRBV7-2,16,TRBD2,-,TGTGCCAGCAGCTTAGATCGGCTAGCGGGGACCGATGAGCAGTTCTTC,CASSLDRLAGTDEQFF
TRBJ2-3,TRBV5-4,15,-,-,TGTGCCAGCAGCTTGTTCTCCGATAGCACAGATACGCAGTATTTT,CASSLFSDSTDTQYF
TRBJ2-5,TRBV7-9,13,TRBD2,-,TGTGCCAGCAGCCGACTAGCGGAAGAGACCCAGTACTTC,CASSRLAEETQYF
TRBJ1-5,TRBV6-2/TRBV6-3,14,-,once,TGTGCCAGCAGCTCGACAGTTGGGGGTCAGCCCCAGCATTTT,CASSSTVGGQPQHF
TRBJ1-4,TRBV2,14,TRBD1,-,TGTGCCAGCAGTGTTAACAGGGGGTACGAAAAACTGTTTTTT,CASSVNRGYEKLFF
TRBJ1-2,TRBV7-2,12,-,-,TGTGCCAGCAGCTTCACAGCTGGTGGCTACACCTTC,CASSFTAGGYTF
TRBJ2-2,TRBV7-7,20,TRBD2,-,TGTGCTAGCAGCTTAGTCCCGCCTGTCCGGACTAGCGGCTTCACCGGGGAGCTGTTTTTT,CASSLVPPVRTSGFTGELFF
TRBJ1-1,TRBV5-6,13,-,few,TGTGCCAGCAGTCTCATAGGGGGGACTGAAGCTTTCTTT,CASSLIGGTEAFF
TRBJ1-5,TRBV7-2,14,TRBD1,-,TGTGCCAGCAGCTTAACGACAGGGTATCAGCCCCAGCATTTT,CASSLTTGYQPQHF
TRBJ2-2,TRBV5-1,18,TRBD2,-,TGCGCCAGCACCCCAACCGCCACCGGGACTAGCGGGAGCGGGGAGCTGTTTTTT,CASTPTATGTSGSGELFF
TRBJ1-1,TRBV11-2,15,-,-,TGTGCCAGCAGCTTAGTAATTAGGGGGAACACTGAAGCTTTCTTT,CASSLVIRGNTEAFF
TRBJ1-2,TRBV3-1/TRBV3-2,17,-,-,TGTGCCAGCAGCCAAGGAGGGCGGGGATCTAGCAACTATGGCTACACCTTC,CASSQGGRGSSNYGYTF
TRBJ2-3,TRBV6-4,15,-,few,TGTGCCAGCAGTGACTCGGGGGGAAGCACAGATACGCAGTATTTT,CASSDSGGSTDTQYF
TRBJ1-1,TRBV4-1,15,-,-,TGCGCCAGCAGCCAAGATCTTGTAGGGGGTCCTGAAGCTTTCTTT,CASSQDLVGGPEAFF
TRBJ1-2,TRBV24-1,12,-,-,TGTGCCACCAGGGGGGGTTCGGGCGGCTACACCTTC,CATRGGSGGYTF
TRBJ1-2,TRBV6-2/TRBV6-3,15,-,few,TGTGCCAGCAGTTACAGGGGTCCCGGAGACTATGGCTACACCTTC,CASSYRGPGDYGYTF
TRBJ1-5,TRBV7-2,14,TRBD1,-,TGTGCCAGCAGCCGGACAGGGGGCGTTCAGCCCCAGCATTTT,CASSRTGGVQPQHF
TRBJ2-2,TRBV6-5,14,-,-,TGTGCCAGCAGTTACTCAAGGTTCACCGGGGAGCTGTTTTTT,CASSYSRFTGELFF
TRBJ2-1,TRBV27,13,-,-,TGTGCCAGCAGTTTATCGGGCAGGAATGAGCAGTTCTTC,CASSLSGRNEQFF
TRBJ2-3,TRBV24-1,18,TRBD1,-,TGTGCCACCAGTGATGACCGGGACAGGACCCTTCGCACAGATACGCAGTATTTT,CATSDDRDRTLRTDTQYF
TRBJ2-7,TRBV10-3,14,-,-,TGTGCCATCAAGGACGGGACTCAAGTTTACGAGCAGTACTTC,CAIKDGTQVYEQYF
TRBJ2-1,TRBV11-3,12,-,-,TGTGCCAGCAGCTTAGAAGGCGATGAGCAGTTCTTC,CASSLEGDEQFF
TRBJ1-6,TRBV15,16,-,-,TGTGCCACCAGCAGAGAGGGAAGCTCCTATAATTCACCCCTCCACTTT,CATSREGSSYNSPLHF
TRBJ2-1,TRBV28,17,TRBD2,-,TGTGCCAGCAGTTTTCGCGGACTAGCGGGAGGTTACAATGAGCAGTTCTTC,CASSFRGLAGGYNEQFF
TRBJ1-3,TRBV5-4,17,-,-,TGTGCCAGCAGTTGGGCTGGACGGCAGAGCTCTGGAAACACCATATATTTT,CASSWAGRQSSGNTIYF
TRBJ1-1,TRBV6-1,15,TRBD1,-,TGTGCCAGCAGTGACGGGACAGGGACGGGAACTGAAGCTTTCTTT,CASSDGTGTGTEAFF
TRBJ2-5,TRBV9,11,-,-,TGTGCCGCTCTCGGGAGCGAGACCCAGTACTTC,CAALGSETQYF
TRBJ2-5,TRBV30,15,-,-,TGTGCCTGGAGTGGGGGCCGCTCCGAGGGGGAGACCCAGTACTTC,CAWSGGRSEGETQYF
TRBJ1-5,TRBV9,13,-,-,TGTGCCAGCAGCGCAACGATCAATCAGCCCCAGCATTTT,CASSATINQPQHF
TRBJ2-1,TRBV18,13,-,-,TGTGCCAGCTCACCGGCCAGTTGGGATGAGCAGTTCTTC,CASSPASWDEQFF
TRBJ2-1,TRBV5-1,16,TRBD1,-,TGCGCCAGCAGCTTACCCGGGACAGGCACCTACAATGAGCAGTTCTTC,CASSLPGTGTYNEQFF
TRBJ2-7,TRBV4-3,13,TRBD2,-,TGCGCCTCGGGAGTTAGCGGGACCTACGAGCAGTACTTC,CASGVSGTYEQYF
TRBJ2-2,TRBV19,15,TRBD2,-,TGTGCCAGTAGTATTGGACTGGGGAGGGCCGGGGAGCTGTTTTTT,CASSIGLGRAGELFF
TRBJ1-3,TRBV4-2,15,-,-,TGTGCCAGCAGCCCTAGGGGGAGCTCTGGAAACACCATATATTTT,CASSPRGSSGNTIYF
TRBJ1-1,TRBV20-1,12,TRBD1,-,TGCAGTGCTAGTACAGGGGACACTGAAGCTTTCTTT,CSASTGDTEAFF
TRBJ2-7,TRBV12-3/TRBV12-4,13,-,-,TGTGCCAGCAGTTTCGGGTTCGGCGGGGAGCAGTACTTC,CASSFGFGGEQYF